A selection of T cell receptor beta chains follows, all from one sample in a study of CD8 T cells in Susac syndrome. TCRdb passed the immunoSEQ multiplex PCR reads through MiXCR, listing each CDR3 protein once. The sample yields over 100,000 distinct CDR3 sequences, nearly 96% seen once. Source material: CD4+ T cells from PBMCs. Source of these receptors: a human donor with Susac syndrome. Each CDR3 is given with its conserved first and last residue. A D gene is named only where the DNA matches it firmly. Where a row states a size, it is once, few, many or the class of an expanded clone; other rows omit it.

j_call | v_call | d_call | clone_size | cdr3_nt | cdr3_aa
TRBJ2-1 | TRBV19 | TRBD2 | . | TGTGCCAGTAGTAGTCCCGGGACTAGCGGGTACGATGAGCAGTTCTTC | CASSSPGTSGYDEQFF
TRBJ1-2 | TRBV2 | TRBD1 | once | TGTGCCAGCCGAAATGACAGGGGGCGGTACTATGGCTACACCTTC | CASRNDRGRYYGYTF
TRBJ1-1 | TRBV19 | . | . | TGTGCCAGTAGCCCCGACACAAGAATGAACACTGAAGCTTTCTTT | CASSPDTRMNTEAFF
TRBJ1-5 | TRBV5-4 | . | . | TGTGCCAGCAGCACTAGACCGGCCGATCAGCCCCAGCATTTT | CASSTRPADQPQHF
TRBJ2-6 | TRBV7-9 | TRBD2 | . | TGTGCCAGCAGCTTAGCGAGCGGGAATCCGGGGGCCAACGTCCTGACTTTC | CASSLASGNPGANVLTF
TRBJ2-1 | TRBV7-9 | TRBD2 | . | TGTGCCAGCAGCTTAGCGGCTACTAGCGGGAGAGCCGTTGTGGGTGAGCAGTTCTTC | CASSLAATSGRAVVGEQFF
TRBJ2-1 | TRBV7-9 | . | . | TGTGCCAGCAGCGACACGGGAAGGGAGCAGTTCTTC | CASSDTGREQFF
TRBJ2-7 | TRBV20-1 | TRBD2 | once | TGCAGTGCTAGAGATAGGGGACTAGCGGGAGGCTTTCTTTACGAGCAGTACTTC | CSARDRGLAGGFLYEQYF
TRBJ2-3 | TRBV20-1 | TRBD2 | . | TGCAGTGCTAGAGATCTGGCGGGAGCATCAGATACGCAGTATTTT | CSARDLAGASDTQYF
TRBJ2-6 | TRBV28 | . | . | TGTGCCAGCAGTTTAGGGGCTGGGGCCAACGTCCTGACTTTC | CASSLGAGANVLTF
TRBJ2-2 | TRBV28 | TRBD2 | . | TGTGCCAGCAGAACAAAAAGCGGGACCCACACCGGGGAGCTGTTTTTT | CASRTKSGTHTGELFF